Listed below are T cell receptor beta chains from one sample, sequenced in a study of shared clonotypes between healthy human individuals. TCRdb's table, derived via immunoSEQ multiplex PCR, lists solely in-frame clones and lacks some. Of about 670,000 clones listed, about two thirds are singletons. The sequencing sample was made of memory CD4+ T cells sorted from blood. These receptors all come from a woman in her twenties or thirties in good health. The CDR3 runs from the conserved cysteine through the conserved F or W. Each record gives: V gene, J gene, clone size, D gene, CDR3 DNA, CDR3 protein. D genes are given only for firm matches. Not all rows give a size; the values are once, few, many and, for expanded clones, a class.

TRBV7-9	TRBJ1-2	NA	NA	TGTGCCAGCGGCATCGGGGGGCAGGGAGTAGGCTACACCTTC	CASGIGGQGVGYTF
TRBV6-5	TRBJ2-5	NA	NA	TGTGCCAGCAGTGCCCGGGGTAGTCTAAAGACCCAGTACTTC	CASSARGSLKTQYF
TRBV30	TRBJ1-5	NA	NA	TGTGCCTGGAGTCGATCTAGCAATCAGCCCCAGCATTTT	CAWSRSSNQPQHF
TRBV4-1	TRBJ1-4	NA	NA	TGCGCCAGCAGCCAACCCACACGGAGTGTTAATGAAAAACTGTTTTTT	CASSQPTRSVNEKLFF
TRBV7-6	TRBJ2-7	NA	NA	TGTGCCAGCAGCCAGACCCAGGGCGAGCAGTACTTC	CASSQTQGEQYF
TRBV27	TRBJ2-2	NA	NA	TGTGCCAGCAGTTTTTTCTTTAGGCAGGGGACCACCGGGGAGCTGTTTTTT	CASSFFFRQGTTGELFF
TRBV5-1	TRBJ2-2	once	TRBD1	TGCGCCAGCAGCCCGCCAGCAGGGGGCCACGGGGAGCTGTTTTTT	CASSPPAGGHGELFF
TRBV28	TRBJ2-7	NA	NA	TGTGCCAGCAGCTCCATGGGGGCGGGACACCTTAACGAGCAGTACTTC	CASSSMGAGHLNEQYF
TRBV2	TRBJ1-3	NA	TRBD1	TGTGCCGGCGCAGGGGGCGCCTCTGGAAACACCATATATTTT	CAGAGGASGNTIYF
TRBV18	TRBJ2-5	NA	NA	TGTGCCAGCTCACCACCGGGAGGAGAGACCCAGTACTTC	CASSPPGGETQYF
TRBV27	TRBJ1-1	NA	NA	TGTGCCAGCAGTCCCCGGACACTCGCGAACACTGAAGCTTTCTTT	CASSPRTLANTEAFF
TRBV5-1	TRBJ1-4	NA	NA	TGCGCCAGCAGCTTCTACGGGTATAATGAAAAACTGTTTTTT	CASSFYGYNEKLFF
TRBV4-2	TRBJ2-3	NA	NA	TGTGCCAGCAGCCAGACGGGAGAGGGTTGGACAGATACGCAGTATTTT	CASSQTGEGWTDTQYF
TRBV19	TRBJ2-7	NA	NA	TGTGCCAGTAGTATCGGACGGGGGACGGCGAACGAGCAGTACTTC	CASSIGRGTANEQYF
TRBV7-8	TRBJ2-4	once	TRBD1	TGTGCCAGCAGCGCAACAGGGGTCGGGGCCAAAAACATTCAGTACTTC	CASSATGVGAKNIQYF
TRBV6-5	TRBJ2-7	NA	TRBD1	TGTGCCACCCGACAGGGCTCCTACGAGCAGTACTTC	CATRQGSYEQYF
TRBV5-1	TRBJ2-1	few	NA	TGCGCCAGCAGCTTGGTCGGTGTTGAGGGGAATGAGCAGTTCTTC	CASSLVGVEGNEQFF
TRBV11-3	TRBJ2-7	once	NA	TGTGCCAGCAGCGTCTCTGGCGGGTATTCCTACGAGCAGTACTTC	CASSVSGGYSYEQYF
TRBV29-1	TRBJ2-3	NA	TRBD2	TGCAGCGTCCTGACTAGCGGAGACACAGATACGCAGTATTTT	CSVLTSGDTDTQYF
TRBV10-2	TRBJ2-7	few	NA	TGCGCCAGCAGCCTGACTACGAACGAGCAGTACTTC	CASSLTTNEQYF
TRBV5-1	TRBJ2-7	NA	NA	TGCGCCAGCAGCCATCAATCTGGGGGTTACGAGCAGTACTTC	CASSHQSGGYEQYF
TRBV5-1	TRBJ2-7	NA	TRBD2	TGCGCCAGCAGCTTTAGTGGCGGGAGGGCCGATGGCGAGCAGTACTTC	CASSFSGGRADGEQYF
TRBV27	TRBJ2-2	NA	NA	TGTGCCAGCAGCCGACTAGATAGCCCCGGGGAGCTGTTTTTT	CASSRLDSPGELFF
TRBV9	TRBJ2-3	NA	NA	TGTGCCAGCAGCGTAGGTCCAGGGGCACCTAGCACAGATACGCAGTATTTT	CASSVGPGAPSTDTQYF
TRBV9	TRBJ2-3	NA	NA	TGTGCCAGCAGCTCAGACGGAGGTGGGAGGACAGATACGCAGTATTTT	CASSSDGGGRTDTQYF
TRBV25-1	TRBJ1-6	NA	NA	TGTGCCAGCAGTGTCCAGGGAAACTCACCCCTCCACTTT	CASSVQGNSPLHF
TRBV6-1	TRBJ2-7	NA	TRBD1	TGTGCCAGCAGGACAGGGTCTCAAGAGCAGTACTTC	CASRTGSQEQYF
TRBV28	TRBJ1-2	NA	NA	TGTGCCAGCAGTTTTAGCCGTAACTATGGCTACACCTTC	CASSFSRNYGYTF
TRBV19	TRBJ2-3	NA	TRBD1	TGTGCCAGTAAAGGAGTGAGGGACAGGGTTACAGATACGCAGTATTTT	CASKGVRDRVTDTQYF
TRBV18	TRBJ2-2	NA	NA	TGTGCCAGCTCACCTCGGACAGACCTAAGTAACACCGGGGAGCTGTTTTTT	CASSPRTDLSNTGELFF
TRBV11-3	TRBJ2-1	NA	TRBD1	TGTGCCAGCAGCTTAGGGCGCCGGGACAGGGCTAACAATGAGCAGTTCTTC	CASSLGRRDRANNEQFF
TRBV28	TRBJ2-7	NA	NA	TGTGCCAGCAGTTACCCAGGACGAACCTACGAGCAGTACTTC	CASSYPGRTYEQYF
TRBV29-1	TRBJ2-7	NA	NA	TGCAGCGTTGAATTACCGGGGGACCGCTACGAGCAGTACTTC	CSVELPGDRYEQYF
TRBV28	TRBJ2-7	NA	NA	TGTGCCAGCAGCCTACCCCTGGACCCCTACGAGCAGTACTTC	CASSLPLDPYEQYF
TRBV5-5	TRBJ2-2	few	NA	NA	CASSSSGGYTGELFF
TRBV5-1	TRBJ2-5	NA	TRBD2	TGCGCCAGCAGGAAACTAGCGGGAGACGAGACCCAGTACTTC	CASRKLAGDETQYF
TRBV18	TRBJ2-3	NA	NA	TGTGCCAGCTCACCGACCGATACGCAGTATTTT	CASSPTDTQYF
TRBV28	TRBJ1-2	once	TRBD1	TGTGCCAGCATTATACAGGGGGCGGGCTATGGCTACACCTTC	CASIIQGAGYGYTF
TRBV5-1	TRBJ1-4	few	TRBD1	TGCGCCAGCAGCGTGACCGGGACAGGGAATGAAAAACTGTTTTTT	CASSVTGTGNEKLFF
TRBV19	TRBJ2-1	NA	NA	TGTGCCAGTAAGGGAGACAGGTTAACCTACAATGAGCAGTTCTTC	CASKGDRLTYNEQFF
TRBV28	TRBJ2-3	NA	TRBD2	TGTGCCAGCAGTTTGGGGTCGAGCGGGATAACAGATACGCAGTATTTT	CASSLGSSGITDTQYF
TRBV7-2	TRBJ2-7	NA	NA	TGTGCCAGCAGGGCCGGGACCGCGAAGCAGTACTTC	CASRAGTAKQYF
TRBV5-1	TRBJ2-3	once	NA	TGCGCCAGCAGCTTGGGGCGGGAATCAGATACGCAGTATTTT	CASSLGRESDTQYF
TRBV7-6	TRBJ1-5	NA	NA	TGTGCCAGCAGTACACTGCGCAATCAGCCCCAGCATTTT	CASSTLRNQPQHF